Sequencing of this TCR beta chain was carried out in a study of blood T cells in healthy people across ages. Looking at the study overall: Roughly one uniquely barcoded beta molecule per two T cells was captured. Study-level findings and limits: Age brought a roughly linear fall in TCR beta diversity measured per million T cells.

The authors ran a second PCR of about 6 to 12 cycles using a sample-barcoded 5' primer and a J-beta primer mix. The template-switch adaptor, which had 12 random nucleotides, put a tag on each cDNA molecule. TCRdb fed the 5' RACE reads into MiXCR, producing one record per CDR3 protein. The table includes approximately 830,000 distinct CDR3 sequences, around 62% detected once. This clonotype appeared a single time. Antigen: not known. V was trimmed by 3 bases and J by 5 bases, leaving 16 bases between them. CDR1 SGHNT and CDR2 YENEEA come from the germline V gene. There are 15 residues in the CDR3. This receptor was identified in a man aged 25 to 45 in good health. Sequences were obtained from blood. The rearrangement joins TRBV11-3 to TRBJ2-5, with D possibly being TRBD1 or TRBD2 (6 bases each). CDR3 sequence (DNA): TGTGCCAGCAGCTTGGGGGGCTCCACCGGCGAGACCCAGTACTTC. Amino acid sequence: CASSLGGSTGETQYF.